The 14 T cell receptor beta chains below come from one sample, sequenced in a study of shared clonotypes between healthy human individuals. Only in-frame clones appear in the TCRdb table, and some are missing; sequencing was by immunoSEQ multiplex PCR. The table has around 690,000 clones, 90% seen once. The sequenced material came from memory CD8+ T cells from PBMCs. Indicated subset: CD45RO+ cells pooled with CCR7-negative TemRA cells. These receptors originate from a young man in good health. Some clones in this sample may be carry-over from other donors' samples.

This clone has a single count. The rearrangement joins TRBV27 to TRBJ1-4; the D gene is possibly TRBD1 (5 bases). The germline CDR1 and CDR2 sequences are MNHEY and SMNVEV (reference sequence). The CDR3 has 13 residues. Trimming stripped 2 bases from V and 8 bases from J, with 9 bases between. The CDR3 nucleotides are TGTGCCAGCAGTTTAAACGGGGGGGAAAAACTGTTTTTT. It specifies CASSLNGGEKLFF.

DNA for the CDR3: TGTGCCAGCAGCTTTATGGCTAGCGGTAGGGATACGCAGTATTTT. This sequence encodes CASSFMASGRDTQYF. The V and J genes are TRBV11-1 and TRBJ2-3; 7 nucleotides line up with TRBD2. The germline gives CDR1 SGHAT, CDR2 FQDESV (reference sequence). There are 15 residues in the CDR3. V lost 3 bases and J lost 6; bases outside the gene matches: 9.

The chain joins TRBV7-8 to TRBJ1-2; a weak D match, TRBD1 (6 bases). Germline assignment: CDR1 SGHVS and CDR2 FQNEAQ. V was trimmed by 5 bases and J by 0 bases, leaving 10 bases between them. The CDR3 sequence is 14 residues long. The CDR3 loop is CASSEQGSNYGYTF. In DNA form, the CDR3 reads TGTGCCAGCAGCGAACAGGGTTCTAACTATGGCTACACCTTC.

Turning to this clone: Other DNA sequences from this sample encode an identical CDR3 as well. The V gene is TRBV28, the J gene TRBJ2-3, with 9 bases identical to TRBD2. The CDR3 totals 14 residues. From germline, CDR1 is MDHEN and CDR2 SYDVKM. Unmatched junction bases numbered 3, after V lost 5 bases and J lost 3 bases. As DNA, the CDR3 is TGTGCCAGCAGTCTCGCGGGAGGGACAGATACGCAGTATTTT. It specifies CASSLAGGTDTQYF. The variable domain in full, with the rest retrieved from reference TRBV28 and TRBJ2-3, is DVKVTQSSRYLVKRTGEKVFLECVQDMDHENMFWYRQDPGLGLRLIYFSYDVKMKEKGDIPEGYSVSREKKERFSLILESASTNQTSMYLCASSLAGGTDTQYFGPGTRLTVL.

This chain links TRBV10-2 with TRBJ1-1; TRBD1 might be the D (5 bases). CDR3 length: 13 residues. V dropped 7 bases and J dropped 3 bases, with 12 bases sitting between them. CDR1 and CDR2 from the germline V gene are WSHSY and SAAADI. The DNA for the CDR3 is TGCGCCAGCATAAGGAGAGGGGACACTGAAGCTTTCTTT. Amino acids: CASIRRGDTEAFF.

This chain connects TRBV5-6 to TRBJ2-7, with D perhaps matching TRBD2 (6 bases). Germline CDR1 and CDR2: SGHDT and YYEEEE. This CDR3 contains 13 residues. V was shortened by 4 bases and J by 3 bases, with 11 bases between the two germline ends. CDR3 region: CASSGGTVYEQYF. In DNA form, the CDR3 reads TGTGCCAGCAGCGGGGGGACGGTCTACGAGCAGTACTTC.

The V call is TRBV6-1, the J call TRBJ2-5; D gene uncertain. TRBJ2-7 explains the end of the DNA better; the J call may be wrong. The germline V gene has CDR1 MNHNS and CDR2 SASEGT. This CDR3 comprises 15 residues. CDR3 nucleotides: TGTGCCAGCAGTGAAGGCGTTACGCCGGGCTACGAGCAGTACTTC. Its translation is CASSEGVTPGYEQYF.

The V and J genes are TRBV6-5 and TRBJ2-7; tentative D call: TRBD1 (7 bases). V lost 4 bases, J lost 3 bases, and 16 bases lay in between. Per the germline V gene, CDR1 is MNHEY and CDR2 is SVGAGI. The CDR3 contains 15 residues. The CDR3 is CASSSSRRGLYEQYF. The CDR3 region has the DNA TGTGCCAGCAGTTCCTCCCGGAGGGGGCTCTACGAGCAGTACTTC.

V is TRBV4-1 and J is TRBJ1-1; D is unresolved. Germline V gene data show CDR1 as MGHRA and CDR2 as YSYEKL. The CDR3 contains 16 residues. Between the trimmed V and J ends, which lost 0 bases and 1 base, there was a span of 12 bases. This CDR3 is CASSQDEWAENTEAFF. CDR3 nucleotide sequence: TGCGCCAGCAGCCAAGATGAATGGGCAGAGAACACTGAAGCTTTCTTT.

The sample holds one count of this clone. The chain links TRBV19 to TRBJ2-1, with no clear D. The germline V gene encodes CDR1 LNHDA and CDR2 SQIVND (reference sequence). V shed 6 bases and J shed 0 bases, with 15 bases lying between them. This CDR3 region has 16 residues. CDR3 loop: CASSQLNESSYNEQFF. Written as DNA, the CDR3 is TGTGCCAGTAGCCAACTGAACGAAAGCTCCTACAATGAGCAGTTCTTC.

The V and J genes are TRBV2 and TRBJ1-2; 9 bases are a match to TRBD1. V lost 9 bases, J lost 4 bases, and 9 bases stayed unmatched. Germline V lookup: CDR1 SNHLY, CDR2 FYNNEI. This CDR3 is 14 amino acids long. CDR3 DNA: TGTGCCAGAACACAGGGGGCCCGGGGCTATGGCTACACCTTC. Its protein product is CARTQGARGYGYTF.

The chain joins TRBV6-5 to TRBJ1-5; tentative D call: TRBD1 (6 bases). The V end lost 5 bases, the J end lost 4 bases, and 15 bases lay between the germline ends. The CDR3 has 15 residues. Per the germline V gene, CDR1 is MNHEY and CDR2 is SVGAGI. This chain's CDR3 is CASSLRGGGNQPQHF. The CDR3 DNA is TGTGCCAGCAGTCTTCGGGGAGGGGGTAATCAGCCCCAGCATTTT.

The V gene is TRBV9, the J gene TRBJ1-2; D is possibly TRBD1 (5 bases). With 3 bases removed from V and 4 bases from J, the gap between germline ends came to 22 bases. CDR1 and CDR2 from the germline V gene are SGDLS and YYNGEE. The CDR3 spans 17 residues. Here the CDR3 DNA reads TGTGCCAGCAGCGCCTCATCGTTGTGGGGCAGTCGCTATGGCTACACCTTC. Translated, it gives CASSASSLWGSRYGYTF.

This clone appeared once. The chain combines TRBV6-4 with TRBJ1-2; D uncertain. Between the trimmed V and J ends, which lost 2 bases and 3 bases, there was a span of 4 bases. This CDR3 contains 12 residues. Looked up from germline, CDR1 is MRHNA and CDR2 is SNTAGT. CDR3 in amino acids: CASSDRHYGYTF. The CDR3, as DNA: TGTGCCAGCAGTGACCGACACTATGGCTACACCTTC.